The entry that follows covers one T cell receptor (beta chain) sequence. What it recognizes is unknown. Clinical symptoms, serum thyroxine, TRAb, thyroid ultrasound and orbital computed tomography formed the basis of diagnosis. The data originate from a study of Graves' ophthalmopathy and Graves' hyperthyroidism. Across the whole study: Hyperthyroidism showing no ophthalmopathy within 18 months of follow-up was stable.

Amplification from RNA transcripts yielded the TCR beta CDR3 regions. An initial RT-PCR round employing HTBI primers preceded a second-round multiplex PCR. TCRdb fed the multiplex PCR reads into MiXCR, producing one record per CDR3 protein. The sample shows 560,000 or so distinct CDR3 sequences, roughly 40% of them seen only once. CDR1 is SGDLS, CDR2 YYNGEE, per germline. This CDR3 region has 12 residues. V shed 5 bases and J shed 9 bases, with 14 bases lying between them. Whole-study results and caveats: An approximately 83% specificity and just under 90% sensitivity were achieved by a 13-signature model that separated ophthalmopathy from stable hyperthyroidism. Most thyroid-expanded clonotypes exceeding 0.001 frequency were also found in blood.

This clonotype was obtained from an adult man with Graves' hyperthyroidism. V is TRBV9 and J is TRBJ2-5; D unclear. The sequenced material came from peripheral blood or thyroid tissue (not recorded which). CDR3 sequence (DNA): TGTGCCAGCAGTCCCACCCTGGGGTCCCAGTACTTC. As protein: CASSPTLGSQYF.